These 3 T cell receptor beta chains originate from one sample sequenced in a study of T cells after yellow fever vaccination. TCRdb itself ran the 5' RACE reads through MiXCR, one entry per CDR3 protein. The sample yields about 350,000 distinct CDR3 sequences, 7% to 9% seen once. Sequencing was performed on PBMCs, taken roughly 46 days after the first yellow fever vaccination. These receptors were taken from a man aged 18 to 35 who received the YFV17D yellow fever vaccine.

This chain connects TRBV29-1 to TRBJ1-1; D not certain. V lost 7 bases and J lost 4, with 13 bases in between. The CDR3 covers 12 residues. The germline V gene has CDR1 SQVTM and CDR2 ANQGSEA. DNA for the CDR3: TGCAGCGCTGGGGAACCGCGCACTGAAGCTTTCTTT. It specifies CSAGEPRTEAFF.

This clonotype was observed many times. The chain recombines TRBV28 with TRBJ2-5; no clear D. Trimming stripped 5 bases from V and 1 base from J, with 11 bases between. Germline CDR1 reads MDHEN; CDR2 reads SYDVKM. This CDR3 is 14 amino acids long. The CDR3 protein is CASSMAAAQETQYF. In DNA, the CDR3 is TGTGCCAGCAGTATGGCGGCAGCCCAAGAGACCCAGTACTTC.

The genes are TRBV7-8 and TRBJ2-7; D remains ambiguous. The CDR3 runs to 11 residues. V dropped 6 bases and J dropped 6 bases, with 9 bases sitting between them. CDR1 and CDR2 from the germline V gene are SGHVS and FQNEAQ. The CDR3 DNA reads as TGTGCCAGCAGTTGGGGATGCGAGCAGTACGTC. It specifies CASSWGCEQYV.